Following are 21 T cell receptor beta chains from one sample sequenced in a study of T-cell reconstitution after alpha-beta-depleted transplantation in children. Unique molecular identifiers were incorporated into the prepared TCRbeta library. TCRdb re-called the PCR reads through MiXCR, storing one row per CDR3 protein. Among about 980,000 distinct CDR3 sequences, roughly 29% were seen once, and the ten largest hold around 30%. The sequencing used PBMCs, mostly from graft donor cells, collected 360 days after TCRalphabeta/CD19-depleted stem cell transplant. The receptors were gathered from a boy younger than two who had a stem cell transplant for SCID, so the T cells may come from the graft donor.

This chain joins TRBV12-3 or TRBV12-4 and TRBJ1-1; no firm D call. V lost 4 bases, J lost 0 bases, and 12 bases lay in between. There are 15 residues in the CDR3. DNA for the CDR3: TGTGCCAGCAGTTCCCATCCAGCTTTGAACACTGAAGCTTTCTTT. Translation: CASSSHPALNTEAFF.

The CDR3 bases are TGCAGTGCTAGGTCCCTGCCTAGCGGGGTCACAGATACGCAGTATTTT. Translation gives CSARSLPSGVTDTQYF. The chain employs TRBV20-1 and TRBJ2-3; 9 bases match TRBD2. The CDR3 runs to 16 residues. V lost 3 bases, J lost 2 bases, and 9 bases stayed unmatched. Germline V gives CDR1 DFQATT, CDR2 SNEGSKA (reference sequence).

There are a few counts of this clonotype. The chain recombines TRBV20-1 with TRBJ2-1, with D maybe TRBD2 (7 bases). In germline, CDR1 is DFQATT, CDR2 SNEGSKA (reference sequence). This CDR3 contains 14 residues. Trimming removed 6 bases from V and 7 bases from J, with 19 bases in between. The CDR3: CSAAQGTKGNEQFF. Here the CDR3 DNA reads TGCAGTGCCGCCCAGGGGACTAAGGGAAATGAGCAGTTCTTC.

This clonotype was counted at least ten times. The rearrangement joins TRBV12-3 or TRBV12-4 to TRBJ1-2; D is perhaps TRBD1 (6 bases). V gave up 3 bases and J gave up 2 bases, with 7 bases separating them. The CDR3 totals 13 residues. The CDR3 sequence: CASSFDRNYGYTF. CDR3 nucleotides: TGTGCCAGCAGTTTTGACAGGAACTATGGCTACACCTTC.

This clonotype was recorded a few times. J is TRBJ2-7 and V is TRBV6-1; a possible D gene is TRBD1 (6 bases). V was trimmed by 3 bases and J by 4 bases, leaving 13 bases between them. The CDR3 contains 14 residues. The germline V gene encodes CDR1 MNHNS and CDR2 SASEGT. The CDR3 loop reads CASSEDRVRYEQYF. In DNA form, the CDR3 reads TGTGCCAGCAGTGAGGACAGAGTACGATACGAGCAGTACTTC.

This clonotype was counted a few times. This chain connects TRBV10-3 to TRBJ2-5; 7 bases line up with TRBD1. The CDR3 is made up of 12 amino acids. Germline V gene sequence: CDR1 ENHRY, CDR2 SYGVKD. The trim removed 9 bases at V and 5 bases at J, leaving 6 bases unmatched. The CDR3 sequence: CAIQGSGETQYF. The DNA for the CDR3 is TGTGCCATACAGGGGTCGGGCGAGACCCAGTACTTC.

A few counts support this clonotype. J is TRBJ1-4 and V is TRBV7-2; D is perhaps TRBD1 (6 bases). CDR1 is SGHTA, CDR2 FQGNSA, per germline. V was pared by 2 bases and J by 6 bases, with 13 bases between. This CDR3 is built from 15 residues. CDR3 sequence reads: CASSLRDRTDEKLFF. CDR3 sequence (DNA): TGTGCCAGCAGCTTACGAGACAGGACGGATGAAAAACTGTTTTTT.

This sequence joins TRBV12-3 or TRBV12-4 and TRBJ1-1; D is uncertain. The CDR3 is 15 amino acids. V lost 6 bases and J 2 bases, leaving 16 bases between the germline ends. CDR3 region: CASRPGSKRNTEAFF. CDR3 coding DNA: TGTGCCAGCAGGCCCGGGAGCAAACGAAACACTGAAGCTTTCTTT.

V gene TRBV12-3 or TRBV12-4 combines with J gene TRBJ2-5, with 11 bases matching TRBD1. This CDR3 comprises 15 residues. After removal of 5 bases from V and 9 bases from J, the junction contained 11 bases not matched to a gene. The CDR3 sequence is CASSIGQGAKRAQYF. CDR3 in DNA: TGTGCCAGCAGTATCGGACAGGGGGCCAAGAGGGCCCAGTACTTC.

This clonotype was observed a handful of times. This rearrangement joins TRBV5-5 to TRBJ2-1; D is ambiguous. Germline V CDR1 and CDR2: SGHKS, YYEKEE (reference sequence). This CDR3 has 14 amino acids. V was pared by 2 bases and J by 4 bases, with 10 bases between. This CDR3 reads CASSFLGWYNEQFF. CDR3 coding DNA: TGTGCCAGCAGCTTCCTTGGTTGGTACAATGAGCAGTTCTTC.

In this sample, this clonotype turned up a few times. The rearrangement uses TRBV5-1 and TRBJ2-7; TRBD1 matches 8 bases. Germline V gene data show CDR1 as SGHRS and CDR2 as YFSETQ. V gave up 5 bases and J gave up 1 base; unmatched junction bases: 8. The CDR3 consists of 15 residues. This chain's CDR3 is CASRWGQVSSYEQYF. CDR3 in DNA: TGCGCCAGCAGGTGGGGACAGGTTTCTTCCTACGAGCAGTACTTC.

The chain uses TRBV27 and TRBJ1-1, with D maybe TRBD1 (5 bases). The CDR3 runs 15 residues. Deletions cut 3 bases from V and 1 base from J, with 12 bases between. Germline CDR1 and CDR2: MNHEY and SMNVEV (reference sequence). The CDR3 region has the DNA TGTGCCAGCAGTTTTTGGTCCAGGGCGAACACTGAAGCTTTCTTT. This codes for CASSFWSRANTEAFF.

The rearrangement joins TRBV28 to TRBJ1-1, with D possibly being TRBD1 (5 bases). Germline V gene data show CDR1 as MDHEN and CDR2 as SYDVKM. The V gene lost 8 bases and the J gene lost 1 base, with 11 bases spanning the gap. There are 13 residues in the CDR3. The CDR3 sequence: CASYWGRNTEAFF. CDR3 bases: TGTGCCAGCTACTGGGGACGGAACACTGAAGCTTTCTTT.

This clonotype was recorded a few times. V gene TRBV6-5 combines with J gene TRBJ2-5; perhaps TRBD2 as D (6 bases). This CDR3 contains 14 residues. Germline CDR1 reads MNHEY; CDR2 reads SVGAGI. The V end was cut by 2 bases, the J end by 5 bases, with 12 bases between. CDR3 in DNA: TGTGCCAGCAGTTACGAACTAGCCGGGGAGACCCAGTACTTC. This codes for CASSYELAGETQYF.

DNA of the CDR3: TGTGCCAGCAGCTTAGCCGTCCCGGGGGCGAGCACTGAAGCTTTCTTT. This gives the protein CASSLAVPGASTEAFF. The chain uses TRBV7-8 and TRBJ1-1; a possible D gene is TRBD1 (6 bases). Germline CDR1 and CDR2: SGHVS and FQNEAQ. V was cut by 0 bases and J by 4 bases, with 15 bases left in between. The length of the CDR3 is 16 residues.

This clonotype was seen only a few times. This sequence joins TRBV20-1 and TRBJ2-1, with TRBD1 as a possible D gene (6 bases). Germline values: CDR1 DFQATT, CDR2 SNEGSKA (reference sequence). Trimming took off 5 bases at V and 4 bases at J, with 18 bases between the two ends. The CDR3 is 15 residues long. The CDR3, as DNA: TGCAGTGCTTTTTGGACAGACAGGCCGTACAATGAGCAGTTCTTC. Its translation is CSAFWTDRPYNEQFF.

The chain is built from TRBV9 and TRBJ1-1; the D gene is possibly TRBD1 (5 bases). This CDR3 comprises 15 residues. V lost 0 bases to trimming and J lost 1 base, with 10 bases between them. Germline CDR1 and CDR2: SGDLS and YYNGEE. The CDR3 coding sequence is TGTGCCAGCAGCGTAGGAGAAAGGGGGAACACTGAAGCTTTCTTT. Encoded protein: CASSVGERGNTEAFF. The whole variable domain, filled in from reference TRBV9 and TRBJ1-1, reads DSGVTQTPKHLITATGQRVTLRCSPRSGDLSVYWYQQSLDQGLQFLIQYYNGEERAKGNILERFSAQQFPDLHSELNLSSLELGDSALYFCASSVGERGNTEAFFGQGTRLTVV.

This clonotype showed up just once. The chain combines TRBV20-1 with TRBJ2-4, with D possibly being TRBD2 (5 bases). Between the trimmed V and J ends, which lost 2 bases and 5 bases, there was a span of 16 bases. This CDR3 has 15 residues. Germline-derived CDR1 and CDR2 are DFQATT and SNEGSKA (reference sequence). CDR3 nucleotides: TGCAGTGCTAGAACTCCTAGCCGGGCACAAAACATTCAGTACTTC. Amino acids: CSARTPSRAQNIQYF.

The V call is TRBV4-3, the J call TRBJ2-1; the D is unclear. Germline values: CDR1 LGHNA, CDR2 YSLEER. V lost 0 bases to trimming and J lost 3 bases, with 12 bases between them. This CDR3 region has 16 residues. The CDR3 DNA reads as TGCGCCAGCAGCCAAGACGGTGCCAGATACTACAATGAGCAGTTCTTC. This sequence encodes CASSQDGARYYNEQFF.

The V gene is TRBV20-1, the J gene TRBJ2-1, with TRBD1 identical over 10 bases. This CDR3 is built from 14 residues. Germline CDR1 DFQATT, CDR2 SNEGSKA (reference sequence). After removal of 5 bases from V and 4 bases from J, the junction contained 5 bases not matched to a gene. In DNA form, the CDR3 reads TGCAGTGCTCCCAGACAGGGGGCTTACAATGAGCAGTTCTTC. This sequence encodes CSAPRQGAYNEQFF.

In DNA form, the CDR3 reads TGTGCCACCTCGACAGGGGCCCACGAGCAGTACTTC. This gives the protein CATSTGAHEQYF. V usage is TRBV10-3 and J usage is TRBJ2-7; 8 bases are shared with TRBD1. There are 12 residues in the CDR3. CDR1 ENHRY and CDR2 SYGVKD come from the germline V gene. The ends lost 10 bases at V and 5 bases at J; junction bases unmatched: 7.